The 26 T cell receptor beta chains given below trace back to one sample, sequenced in a study of cytomegalovirus exposure and HLA in healthy donors. Researchers ran the PCR with 60 Vbeta and 13 Jbeta primers. Some clones are missing from TCRdb's copy, which holds only in-frame ones; the method was immunoSEQ multiplex PCR. Among about 15,000 clones, 60% to 70% were seen once, and the ten largest hold about a sixth. The material sequenced was PBMCs. The receptors were gathered from a woman aged 45-65 years in good health and CMV-seropositive.

This clone appeared a single time. The chain employs TRBV4-2 and TRBJ2-3; no clear D gene. Looked up from germline, CDR1 is LGHNA and CDR2 is YNFKEQ. V dropped 0 bases and J dropped 7 bases, with 20 bases sitting between them. The CDR3 extends over 17 amino acids. This CDR3 reads CASSQERRQALLNTQYF. Here the CDR3 DNA reads TGTGCCAGCAGCCAAGAAAGGCGTCAGGCGCTGCTAAATACGCAGTATTTT.

In this sample, this clone turned up a few times. V usage is TRBV30 and J usage is TRBJ1-3; D not certain. The germline V gene has CDR1 GTSNPN and CDR2 SVGIG (reference sequence). The CDR3 runs 12 residues. CDR3 protein: CAWSSAGNTIYF. DNA for the CDR3: TGTGCATGGTCGAGTGCTGGAAACACCATATATTTT.

The V and J genes are TRBV6-1 and TRBJ1-2, with a possible D match to TRBD1 (6 bases). CDR3 length equals 14 residues. Trimming removed 7 bases from V and 3 bases from J, with 15 bases in between. Germline CDR1 reads MNHNS; CDR2 reads SASEGT. The CDR3 is CASTEGGYDYGYTF. The CDR3 DNA reads TGTGCCAGCACCGAGGGGGGGTACGACTATGGCTACACCTTC.

This chain connects TRBV7-9 to TRBJ1-2; D possibly corresponds to TRBD1 (5 bases). The germline V gene encodes CDR1 SEHNR and CDR2 FQNEAQ (reference sequence). Trimming removed 4 bases from V and 4 bases from J, with 10 bases in between. The CDR3 contains 13 residues. The CDR3 is CASSSVGGYGYTF. CDR3 in DNA: TGTGCCAGCAGCTCAGTGGGGGGCTATGGCTACACCTTC.

The chain links TRBV6-4 to TRBJ1-1; 11 positions match TRBD1. CDR3 length: 14 residues. After removal of 6 bases from V and 4 bases from J, the junction contained 4 bases not matched to a gene. Germline-derived CDR1 and CDR2 are MRHNA and SNTAGT. The CDR3: CASSPGTGGTEAFF. The CDR3 bases are TGTGCCAGCAGCCCCGGGACAGGGGGCACTGAAGCTTTCTTT.

J is TRBJ2-1 and V is TRBV6-4; D gene uncertain. The germline V and J ends were trimmed by 4 bases and 0 bases, with 7 bases remaining between them. Per the germline V gene, CDR1 is MRHNA and CDR2 is SNTAGT. This CDR3 has 14 amino acids. The CDR3 region has the DNA TGTGCCAGCAGTGGAGGCGGCTCCTACAATGAGCAGTTCTTC. It codes for CASSGGGSYNEQFF.

The chain is built from TRBV5-1 and TRBJ2-7, with 8 bases aligning to TRBD1. V lost 4 bases and J lost 2; bases outside the gene matches: 2. This CDR3 has 13 residues. Germline values: CDR1 SGHRS, CDR2 YFSETQ. CDR3 sequence: CASSPDRAYEQYF. The DNA for the CDR3 is TGCGCCAGCAGCCCGGACAGGGCCTACGAGCAGTACTTC.

This clone rates as medium-sized. This chain links TRBV7-2 with TRBJ1-1, with D maybe TRBD1 (5 bases). The CDR3 runs 13 residues. Per germline, CDR1 SGHTA and CDR2 FQGNSA. V lost 4 bases, J lost 7 bases, and 13 bases lay in between. Here the CDR3 reads CASSSLTADEAFF. The CDR3 nucleotides are TGTGCCAGCAGCTCCCTGACAGCAGATGAAGCTTTCTTT.

The gene calls are TRBV29-1 and TRBJ1-2; the match to TRBD1 covers 7 bases. This CDR3 region has 11 residues. The trim removed 5 bases at V and 4 bases at J, leaving 1 base unmatched. Germline CDR1 and CDR2: SQVTM and ANQGSEA. The CDR3, as DNA: TGCAGCGTTTGGACAGGCTATGGCTACACCTTC. Encoded protein: CSVWTGYGYTF. Full variable domain (missing parts from reference TRBV29-1 and TRBJ1-2): SAVISQKPSRDICQRGTSLTIQCQVDSQVTMMFWYRQQPGQSLTLIATANQGSEATYESGFVIDKFPISRPNLTFSTLTVSNMSPEDSSIYLCSVWTGYGYTFGSGTRLTVV.

This chain joins TRBV7-2 and TRBJ2-7, with D tentatively TRBD2 (6 bases). The germline V gene encodes CDR1 SGHTA and CDR2 FQGNSA. The CDR3 runs to 13 residues. The V gene lost 3 bases and the J gene lost 2 bases, with 8 bases spanning the gap. CDR3 DNA: TGTGCCAGCAGCTTTGGAGGGACCTACGAGCAGTACTTC. This gives the protein CASSFGGTYEQYF.

The chain carries TRBV23-1 and TRBJ2-7, with 8 bases aligning to TRBD1. TRBV23-1 is placed among ORFs of uncertain function. This CDR3 region has 16 residues. Germline trimming cut 0 bases from V and 0 bases from J; bases unmatched to any gene: 4. CDR3 nucleotide sequence: TGCGCCAGCAGTCAATCCCAGGGACAGGACTCCTACGAGCAGTACTTC. Its protein is CASSQSQGQDSYEQYF.

The rearrangement links TRBV30 to TRBJ2-7; D may be TRBD1 (6 bases). CDR1 is GTSNPN and CDR2 is SVGIG in the germline V gene (reference sequence). V lost 6 bases and J 8 bases, leaving 14 bases between the germline ends. CDR3 length: 11 residues. The CDR3 nucleotides read TGTGCCTGCCGGATACAGGGTAAGCAGTACTTC. This codes for CACRIQGKQYF.

This clone was counted a single time. The chain employs TRBV4-1 and TRBJ1-1; D is unclear. CDR1 is MGHRA, CDR2 YSYEKL, per germline. The CDR3 totals 12 residues. The V gene lost 5 bases and the J gene lost 0 bases, with 4 bases spanning the gap. The CDR3: CASSYMNTEAFF. CDR3 nucleotide sequence: TGCGCCAGCAGCTATATGAACACTGAAGCTTTCTTT.

As for this clone: Germline is not matched at one junction end, which may reflect a read error. V is TRBV6-6 and J is TRBJ1-2; the match to TRBD1 covers 7 bases. Germline-derived CDR1 and CDR2 are MNHNY and SVGAGI (reference sequence). The CDR3 extends over 14 amino acids. CDR3 amino acids: CASSYSDRAGGYTF. CDR3 DNA sequence: TGTGCCAGCAGCTACTCAGACAGGGCAGGCGGCTACACCTTC.

V usage is TRBV29-1 and J usage is TRBJ2-5, with D tentatively TRBD2 (6 bases). Trimming removed 4 bases from V and 2 bases from J, with 11 bases in between. This CDR3 spans 13 amino acids. Germline values: CDR1 SQVTM, CDR2 ANQGSEA. The CDR3 spells CSVGGEVQETQYF. As DNA, the CDR3 is TGCAGCGTTGGGGGGGAAGTTCAAGAGACCCAGTACTTC.

The V gene is TRBV18, the J gene TRBJ2-6; D gene uncertain. Trimming took 3 bases from V and 2 from J, leaving 2 bases between them. Germline V gives CDR1 KGHSH, CDR2 LQKENI. The CDR3 is made up of 13 amino acids. The CDR3 nucleotides are TGTGCCAGCTCACCCGCTGGGGCCAACGTCCTGACTTTC. Residues: CASSPAGANVLTF.

In this sample, this clone turned up a few times. This chain uses TRBV6-1 with TRBJ1-1; D gene uncertain. The V end lost 1 base, the J end lost 5 bases, and 8 bases lay between the germline ends. This CDR3 is built from 13 residues. Germline V gene lookup returns CDR1 MNHNS and CDR2 SASEGT. CDR3 residues: CASSEVPGTEAFF. The CDR3 DNA reads TGTGCCAGCAGTGAAGTCCCGGGGACTGAAGCTTTCTTT.

This clone was found a few times. The chain employs TRBV6-4 and TRBJ2-1, with 8 bases aligning to TRBD1. After removal of 6 bases from V and 6 bases from J, the junction contained 7 bases not matched to a gene. The CDR3 is 14 amino acids. Germline V gene data show CDR1 as MRHNA and CDR2 as SNTAGT. The CDR3 DNA sequence: TGTGCCAGCAGGAAGGACAGGGTCAGCAATGAGCAGTTCTTC. It codes for CASRKDRVSNEQFF.

The table lists this clone with a few counts. The V call is TRBV7-8, the J call TRBJ1-4; weak D call: TRBD1 (6 bases). CDR1 and CDR2 (germline): SGHVS, FQNEAQ. V was shortened by 6 bases and J by 10 bases, with 18 bases between the two germline ends. This CDR3 has 14 residues. The CDR3 protein is CASRETTGGGKLFF. The CDR3 nucleotides read TGTGCCAGCAGAGAAACGACAGGCGGAGGAAAACTGTTTTTT.

The chain is built from TRBV13 and TRBJ2-4, with a weak D call TRBD2 (6 bases). Germline CDR1 is PRHDT and CDR2 is FYEKMQ (reference sequence). CDR3 length: 16 residues. Trimming cost V 3 bases and J 1 base, with 13 bases left between them. The CDR3 reads CASSFTSPAAKNIQYF. The CDR3 nucleotides read TGTGCCAGCAGCTTCACTAGCCCCGCCGCCAAAAACATTCAGTACTTC.

This clone has just one count. V gene TRBV9 combines with J gene TRBJ1-4; D is possibly TRBD1 (6 bases). The ends were cut back, 2 bases at V and 8 bases at J, with 13 bases in the middle. Germline V gives CDR1 SGDLS, CDR2 YYNGEE. This CDR3 is built from 14 residues. CDR3 coding DNA: TGTGCCAGCAGCGTCCAGGGGAGAGGGGAAAAACTGTTTTTT. This codes for CASSVQGRGEKLFF.

V usage is TRBV4-1 and J usage is TRBJ2-5; 9 bases line up with TRBD2. The CDR3 runs 17 residues. Looked up from germline, CDR1 is MGHRA and CDR2 is YSYEKL. V lost 0 bases, J lost 5 bases, and 10 bases stayed unmatched. The CDR3 bases are TGCGCCAGCAGCCAAGATGGGGCGGGAGGGCCTGGGGAGACCCAGTACTTC. Protein: CASSQDGAGGPGETQYF.

J is TRBJ2-5 and V is TRBV29-1, with no clear D. The CDR3 is 12 residues long. Germline lookup yields CDR1 SQVTM and CDR2 ANQGSEA. The ends were cut back, 5 bases at V and 2 bases at J, with 9 bases in the middle. The CDR3 sequence: CSVSWQQETQYF. In nucleotides, the CDR3 is TGCAGCGTTTCGTGGCAGCAAGAGACCCAGTACTTC. The full variable domain, with the rest looked up from reference TRBV29-1 and TRBJ2-5, is SAVISQKPSRDICQRGTSLTIQCQVDSQVTMMFWYRQQPGQSLTLIATANQGSEATYESGFVIDKFPISRPNLTFSTLTVSNMSPEDSSIYLCSVSWQQETQYFGPGTRLLVL.

The chain carries TRBV6-6 and TRBJ2-1, with D uncertain. V gave up 5 bases and J gave up 7 bases, with 3 bases separating them. Germline values: CDR1 MNHNY, CDR2 SVGAGI (reference sequence). The CDR3 is 10 residues long. CDR3 coding DNA: TGTGCCAGCAGTCGGAATGAGCAGTTCTTC. Translation gives CASSRNEQFF.

The J gene is TRBJ2-7, the V gene TRBV6-6; TRBD2 matches at 8 bases. Germline V gives CDR1 MNHNY, CDR2 SVGAGI (reference sequence). This CDR3 has 12 amino acids. The V gene end was trimmed by 6 bases and the J gene end by 6 bases; junction bases not matched to a gene: 4. The CDR3 region is CASSRTSREQYF. CDR3 coding DNA: TGTGCCAGCAGCCGGACTAGCCGCGAGCAGTACTTC.

The chain has TRBV25-1 and TRBJ1-1; D gene uncertain. Germline V gene data show CDR1 as MGHDK and CDR2 as SYGVNS. V was pared by 7 bases and J by 4 bases, with 16 bases between. The CDR3 spans 14 residues. This CDR3 is CASTDHRLGTEAFF. DNA for the CDR3: TGTGCCAGCACCGACCATAGACTGGGCACTGAAGCTTTCTTT.